This TCR beta chain was documented in a study of cytomegalovirus exposure and HLA in healthy donors. PCR was performed using 60 Vbeta and 13 Jbeta primers. Some clones are missing from TCRdb's copy, which holds only in-frame ones; the method was immunoSEQ multiplex PCR. The profile shows 180,000 or so clones, just under 80% of them singletons. Unmatched junction bases numbered 6, after V lost 0 bases and J lost 5 bases. The germline gives CDR1 LNHNV, CDR2 YYDKDF (reference sequence). This CDR3 region has 16 residues. Input material: PBMCs. This chain joins TRBV15 and TRBJ2-1, with 8 bases matching TRBD2. This TCR was recovered from a woman aged 30 to 39 in good health and CMV-seronegative. CDR3 nucleotides: TGTGCCACCAGCAGAGACGGGGGGGTTTCCAACAATGAGCAGTTCTTC. Residues: CATSRDGGVSNNEQFF.